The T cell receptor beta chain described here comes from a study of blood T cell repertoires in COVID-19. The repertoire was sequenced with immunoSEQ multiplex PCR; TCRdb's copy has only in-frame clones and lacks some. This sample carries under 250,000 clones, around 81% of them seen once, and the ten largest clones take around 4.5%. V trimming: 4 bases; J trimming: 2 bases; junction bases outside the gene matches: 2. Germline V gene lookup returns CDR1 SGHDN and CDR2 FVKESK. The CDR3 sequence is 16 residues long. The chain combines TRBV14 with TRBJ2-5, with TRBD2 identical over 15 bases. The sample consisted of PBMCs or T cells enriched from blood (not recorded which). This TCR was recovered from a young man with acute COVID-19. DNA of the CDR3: TGTGCCAGCAGCCCAGGACTAGCGGGGGGGCAAGAGACCCAGTACTTC. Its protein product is CASSPGLAGGQETQYF.